The 28 T cell receptor beta chains listed next were all sequenced from one sample in a study of CD8 T cells in Susac syndrome. Random-hexamer reverse transcription was applied to roughly 0.5 to 1 ug RNA. TCRdb used MiXCR to reprocess the immunoSEQ multiplex PCR reads, holding one entry per CDR3 protein. The repertoire consists of around 170,000 distinct CDR3 sequences, with approximately 94% occurring once and the leading ten covering around 0.1%. Sequencing was carried out using CD4+ T cells from PBMCs. These TCRs come from a human donor with Susac syndrome.

This clonotype has a handful of counts. The CDR3 loop reads CASSTPRSAFDEQFF. In DNA form, the CDR3 reads TGTGCCAGCAGCACACCGCGTTCAGCATTCGATGAGCAGTTCTTC. The chain combines TRBV11-1 with TRBJ2-1; no clear D gene. Trimming took 5 bases from V and 8 from J, leaving 19 bases between them. Germline CDR1 SGHAT, CDR2 FQDESV (reference sequence). The CDR3 loop spans 15 amino acids.

This chain links TRBV9 with TRBJ2-2; D is perhaps TRBD1 or TRBD2 (5 bases each). Trimming removed 0 bases from V and 7 bases from J, with 16 bases in between. The CDR3 runs to 16 residues. In germline, CDR1 is SGDLS, CDR2 YYNGEE. CDR3 loop: CASSVDRGALGGELFF. In nucleotides, the CDR3 is TGTGCCAGCAGCGTAGATCGAGGGGCCCTCGGCGGGGAGCTGTTTTTT.

The J gene is TRBJ1-2, the V gene TRBV5-1, with 7 bases lining up with TRBD1. The CDR3 contains 14 residues. CDR1 SGHRS and CDR2 YFSETQ come from the germline V gene. The J segment lost 2 bases and the V segment lost 4 bases, leaving 5 bases of the junction unmatched. The CDR3 reads CASSTLDRNYGYTF. The CDR3 nucleotides read TGCGCCAGCAGCACCCTGGACAGGAACTATGGCTACACCTTC.

This chain joins TRBV5-1 and TRBJ2-1, with 7 nucleotides matching TRBD2. CDR3 length: 16 amino acids. The ends lost 0 bases at V and 1 base at J; junction bases unmatched: 4. Germline V gene lookup returns CDR1 SGHRS and CDR2 YFSETQ. The CDR3 DNA reads as TGCGCCAGCAGCTTGGTTGCTAGCGGATCCTACAATGAGCAGTTCTTC. Amino acid sequence: CASSLVASGSYNEQFF.

The V and J genes are TRBV3-1 and TRBJ2-7; D may be TRBD1 (6 bases). The V end lost 4 bases, the J end lost 4 bases, and 11 bases lay between the germline ends. Germline values: CDR1 LGHDT, CDR2 YNNKEL (reference sequence). The CDR3 extends over 13 amino acids. The DNA for the CDR3 is TGTGCCAGCAGCCGGACAGTCCCTTACGAGCAGTACTTC. Translated, it gives CASSRTVPYEQYF.

This clonotype has only one observation. The chain has TRBV6-5 and TRBJ1-5; D may be TRBD1 (6 bases). V lost 6 bases and J lost 7, with 13 bases in between. CDR1 and CDR2 from the germline V gene are MNHEY and SVGAGI. CDR3 size: 13 residues. As DNA, the CDR3 is TGTGCCAGCAGCCCCGACAGGATGCAGCCCCAGCATTTT. As protein: CASSPDRMQPQHF.

This sequence joins TRBV30 and TRBJ2-7; 7 bases map to TRBD1. The V and J ends lost 2 bases and 4 bases, in that order; junction bases with no gene match: 5. Germline lookup yields CDR1 GTSNPN and CDR2 SVGIG (reference sequence). The CDR3 is 13 residues long. CDR3 DNA sequence: TGTGCCTGGAGTCCCGGGACAGCTTACGAGCAGTACTTC. It is translated as CAWSPGTAYEQYF.

The chain employs TRBV5-1 and TRBJ2-1; 14 positions agree with TRBD2. The CDR3 spans 19 residues. V lost 4 bases to trimming and J lost 0 bases; unmatched junction nucleotides: 9. Germline-derived CDR1 and CDR2 are SGHRS and YFSETQ. In DNA form, the CDR3 reads TGCGCCAGCAGCAGGGGACTAGCGGGGGCCTCAAGCTCCTACAATGAGCAGTTCTTC. Translated: CASSRGLAGASSSYNEQFF.

The V gene is TRBV13, the J gene TRBJ2-1, with 9 bases identical to TRBD2. Trimming removed 4 bases from V and 2 bases from J; junction bases left unmatched: 9. The CDR3 extends over 17 amino acids. CDR1 and CDR2 from the germline V gene are PRHDT and FYEKMQ (reference sequence). The CDR3 region has the DNA TGTGCCAGCAGCTCCACCTCTAGCGGGGCCGCCTACAATGAGCAGTTCTTC. Residues: CASSSTSSGAAYNEQFF.

CDR3 nucleotide sequence: TGTGCCAGCAGCCAAGATCGGGCTTTGGGACGTCTAAACTATGGCTACACCTTC. This gives the protein CASSQDRALGRLNYGYTF. V is TRBV4-2 and J is TRBJ1-2; tentatively, D is TRBD1 (5 bases). With 0 bases removed from V and 2 bases from J, the gap between germline ends came to 19 bases. Germline CDR1 reads LGHNA; CDR2 reads YNFKEQ. This CDR3 comprises 18 residues.

In this sample, this clonotype turned up once. The chain couples TRBV3-1 to TRBJ1-4; perhaps TRBD1 as D (6 bases). This CDR3 contains 16 residues. Germline lookup yields CDR1 LGHDT and CDR2 YNNKEL (reference sequence). Trimming pared 4 bases from V and 7 bases from J, leaving 19 bases between. The CDR3 DNA sequence: TGTGCCAGCAGCCCAAGCTGGGGGCTTGGCGGTGAAAAACTGTTTTTT. Amino acid sequence: CASSPSWGLGGEKLFF.

This chain uses TRBV29-1 with TRBJ1-2, with D perhaps TRBD1 (6 bases). V lost 4 bases and J 8 bases, leaving 14 bases between the germline ends. The length of the CDR3 is 12 residues. Germline assignment: CDR1 SQVTM and CDR2 ANQGSEA. The CDR3 loop is CSVGSAGEGYTF. CDR3 DNA: TGCAGCGTTGGGAGCGCAGGGGAGGGCTACACCTTC.

The chain links TRBV28 to TRBJ1-3, with TRBD1 identical over 9 bases. In germline, CDR1 is MDHEN, CDR2 SYDVKM. The CDR3 has 16 residues. Trimming cost V 5 bases and J 4 bases; bases outside gene matches: 9. CDR3 sequence (DNA): TGTGCCAGCAGTCTGCTCCTCGGGACAGGGGGAAACACCATATATTTT. Translating gives CASSLLLGTGGNTIYF.

The V call is TRBV11-2, the J call TRBJ2-7, with D possibly matching TRBD1 (6 bases). Germline lookup yields CDR1 SGHAT and CDR2 FQNNGV. CDR3 length: 16 amino acids. The V end lost 1 base, the J end lost 1 base, and 14 bases lay between the germline ends. The CDR3 sequence is CASSLGSGDKSYEQYF. The CDR3 DNA reads TGTGCCAGCAGCTTAGGATCTGGGGACAAGTCCTACGAGCAGTACTTC.

The rearrangement joins TRBV7-9 to TRBJ2-7; TRBD2 might be the D (5 bases). V was pared by 7 bases and J by 3 bases, with 16 bases between. This CDR3 contains 14 residues. Germline loops: CDR1 SEHNR, CDR2 FQNEAQ (reference sequence). CDR3: CASNEAGGFYEQYF. The CDR3 coding sequence is TGTGCCAGCAACGAAGCAGGAGGCTTCTACGAGCAGTACTTC.

This chain joins TRBV6-5 and TRBJ2-7; the match to TRBD1 covers 10 bases. CDR1 is MNHEY, CDR2 SVGAGI, per germline. This CDR3 region has 15 residues. V dropped 2 bases and J dropped 5; count of bases not matched to a gene: 6. The CDR3 loop reads CASSYGGTGADEQYF. The CDR3 nucleotides are TGTGCCAGCAGTTACGGAGGGACAGGGGCCGACGAGCAGTACTTC.

The chain recombines TRBV29-1 with TRBJ1-2, with TRBD1 matching 8 bases. The germline CDR1 and CDR2 sequences are SQVTM and ANQGSEA. The CDR3 length is 14 residues. V was clipped by 6 bases and J by 6 bases; unmatched bases: 12. The CDR3 sequence: CSVPPGQGGDGYTF. CDR3 nucleotide sequence: TGCAGCGTCCCCCCAGGACAGGGAGGGGATGGCTACACCTTC.

This rearrangement joins TRBV7-9 to TRBJ2-7, with TRBD2 matching 10 bases. The CDR3 loop spans 17 amino acids. CDR1 and CDR2 (germline): SEHNR, FQNEAQ (reference sequence). The ends lost 4 bases at V and 1 base at J; junction bases unmatched: 10. CDR3 DNA: TGTGCCAGCAGCTCCACCTCTACTAGCGGGGCTTCCTACGAGCAGTACTTC. Protein product: CASSSTSTSGASYEQYF.

This chain links TRBV15 with TRBJ2-2; TRBD1 agrees at 8 bases. J lost 5 bases, V lost 0 bases, and 5 bases had no gene match. Per the germline V gene, CDR1 is LNHNV and CDR2 is YYDKDF (reference sequence). The CDR3 has 16 residues. The CDR3, as DNA: TGTGCCACCAGCAGAGAGCAGGGGGCTTTGACCGGGGAGCTGTTTTTT. This encodes CATSREQGALTGELFF.

The rearrangement joins TRBV10-3 to TRBJ2-1, with 11 bases identical to TRBD2. CDR3 length: 15 residues. V shed 6 bases, J shed 4 bases, and the junction held 5 bases outside the gene matches. The germline V gene encodes CDR1 ENHRY and CDR2 SYGVKD. Here the CDR3 DNA reads TGTGCCATCAGGGACCTAGCGGGGGGATACAATGAGCAGTTCTTC. Translation: CAIRDLAGGYNEQFF.

CDR3 loop: CASTPVLGETQYF. CDR3 DNA sequence: TGTGCCAGCACTCCCGTGCTGGGAGAGACCCAGTACTTC. The chain links TRBV6-5 to TRBJ2-5; D gene unclear. Trimming cost V 7 bases and J 4 bases, with 13 bases left between them. The germline V gene has CDR1 MNHEY and CDR2 SVGAGI. CDR3 size: 13 residues.

V is TRBV3-1 and J is TRBJ2-2; 9 bases line up with TRBD2. V was pared by 4 bases and J by 8 bases, with 8 bases of the junction left unmatched. The length of the CDR3 is 15 residues. The germline V gene encodes CDR1 LGHDT and CDR2 YNNKEL (reference sequence). In DNA, the CDR3 is TGTGCCAGCAGCCGTCCCGGGACTAGCATGGGGGAGCTGTTTTTT. Encoded protein: CASSRPGTSMGELFF.

The chain couples TRBV20-1 to TRBJ1-2, with 11 bases that match TRBD1. The CDR3 has 15 amino acids. The V and J ends lost 3 bases and 4 bases, in that order; junction bases with no gene match: 7. CDR1 and CDR2 (germline): DFQATT, SNEGSKA (reference sequence). The CDR3 spells CSASGDRGGLYGYTF. The DNA of the CDR3 is TGCAGTGCTAGCGGGGACAGGGGGGGACTCTATGGCTACACCTTC.

CDR3 amino acids: CASSQGQTLNSPLHF. DNA of the CDR3: TGTGCCAGCTCCCAGGGACAGACACTCAATTCACCCCTCCACTTT. V is TRBV18 and J is TRBJ1-6, with 7 nucleotides matching TRBD1. This CDR3 is 15 amino acids long. The V and J ends lost 6 bases and 7 bases, in that order; junction bases with no gene match: 9. CDR1 KGHSH and CDR2 LQKENI come from the germline V gene. Supplemented by reference TRBV18 and TRBJ1-6, the full variable domain reads NAGVMQNPRHLVRRRGQEARLRCSPMKGHSHVYWYRQLPEEGLKFMVYLQKENIIDESGMPKERFSAEFPKEGPSILRIQQVVRGDSAAYFCASSQGQTLNSPLHFGNGTRLTVT.

The J gene is TRBJ1-1, the V gene TRBV30; D remains unclear. The V end lost 0 bases, the J end lost 7 bases, and 9 bases lay between the germline ends. The germline CDR1 and CDR2 sequences are GTSNPN and SVGIG (reference sequence). The CDR3 sequence is 12 residues long. The CDR3 DNA sequence: TGTGCCTGGAGTGTAGACCATAATGAAGCTTTCTTT. It encodes CAWSVDHNEAFF. Full variable domain (remainder filled in from reference TRBV30 and TRBJ1-1): SQTIHQWPATLVQPVGSPLSLECTVEGTSNPNLYWYRQAAGRGLQLLFYSVGIGQISSEVPQNLSASRPQDRQFILSSKKLLLSDSGFYLCAWSVDHNEAFFGQGTRLTVV.

The chain couples TRBV5-1 to TRBJ2-1, with 9 bases lining up with TRBD1. CDR3 size: 15 residues. Unmatched junction bases numbered 4, after V lost 2 bases and J lost 4 bases. The germline gives CDR1 SGHRS, CDR2 YFSETQ. In nucleotides, the CDR3 is TGCGCCAGCAGCTTAACAGGGGGCTCTTACAATGAGCAGTTCTTC. This translates into CASSLTGGSYNEQFF.

The chain uses TRBV19 and TRBJ2-3, with a weak D call TRBD1 (6 bases). V was pared by 8 bases and J by 0 bases, with 12 bases between. CDR3 length: 14 amino acids. Looked up from germline, CDR1 is LNHDA and CDR2 is SQIVND (reference sequence). Here the CDR3 reads CASQGRISTDTQYF. The CDR3 DNA follows: TGTGCCAGTCAGGGGCGAATTAGCACAGATACGCAGTATTTT. Drawing the rest from reference TRBV19 and TRBJ2-3, the complete variable domain is DGGITQSPKYLFRKEGQNVTLSCEQNLNHDAMYWYRQDPGQGLRLIYYSQIVNDFQKGDIAEGYSVSREKKESFPLTVTSAQKNPTAFYLCASQGRISTDTQYFGPGTRLTVL.

The V gene is TRBV19, the J gene TRBJ1-2, with D uncertain. V dropped 4 bases and J dropped 7 bases, with 22 bases sitting between them. The germline V gene encodes CDR1 LNHDA and CDR2 SQIVND (reference sequence). This CDR3 region has 16 residues. CDR3 bases: TGTGCCAGTAGTACGGGTTTGCGTATTGGGTTCTCTGGCTACACCTTC. It yields the protein CASSTGLRIGFSGYTF. The full variable domain, in which reference TRBV19 and TRBJ1-2 provide the parts outside the CDR3, is DGGITQSPKYLFRKEGQNVTLSCEQNLNHDAMYWYRQDPGQGLRLIYYSQIVNDFQKGDIAEGYSVSREKKESFPLTVTSAQKNPTAFYLCASSTGLRIGFSGYTFGSGTRLTVV.